The 5 T cell receptor beta chains presented below share a single source sample, sequenced in a study of blood T cell repertoires in COVID-19 (dated by TCRdb to the early 2020s). The protocol used for the library was the immunoSEQ multiplex PCR assay. As stored in TCRdb, this immuneACCESS dataset retains in-frame rearrangements with V and J assigned. A fraction of the clones does not appear; measured against another copy, unresolved V genes explain less than half of the discrepancy, and the remainder lacks a known reason. This sample has approximately 220,000 clones in its table, and less than 90% of those were observed once. Clones ranked in the top ten supply 6.8% of the sample. Material for sequencing was PBMCs or T cells enriched from blood (not recorded which). These receptors came from a woman aged 40 to 50 who had recovered from COVID-19.

The CDR3 DNA follows: TGTGCTAGTGCCTTTCGGGGTTTTAACTCCTATAATTCACCCCTCCACTTT. Translation: CASAFRGFNSYNSPLHF. The V gene is TRBV12-5, the J gene TRBJ1-6; no firm D call. With 7 bases removed from V and 0 bases from J, the gap between germline ends came to 16 bases. The CDR3 runs to 17 residues. From germline, CDR1 is LGHNT and CDR2 FRNRAP.

The V gene is TRBV24-1, the J gene TRBJ1-5; TRBD1 matches at 11 bases. The CDR3 spans 14 residues. The germline gives CDR1 KGHDR, CDR2 SFDVKD. The V gene end was trimmed by 7 bases and the J gene end by 6 bases; junction bases not matched to a gene: 4. The CDR3 here is CATSGQGASQPQHF. CDR3 bases: TGTGCCACCAGCGGACAGGGGGCTAGTCAGCCCCAGCATTTT.

The V gene is TRBV2, the J gene TRBJ2-3, with a weak D call TRBD1 (6 bases). The CDR3 totals 13 residues. V dropped 7 bases and J dropped 4 bases, with 12 bases sitting between them. Germline-derived CDR1 and CDR2 are SNHLY and FYNNEI. The CDR3: CASTPRGPDTQYF. DNA of the CDR3: TGTGCCAGCACCCCCAGGGGACCAGATACGCAGTATTTT.

The genes are TRBV11-2 and TRBJ1-4; 11 bases map to TRBD1. Germline V CDR1 and CDR2: SGHAT, FQNNGV. The CDR3 spans 15 residues. J lost 7 bases, V lost 5 bases, and 6 bases had no gene match. The CDR3 reads CASSPGTGGIEKLFF. The DNA for the CDR3 is TGTGCCAGCAGCCCAGGGACAGGGGGAATTGAAAAACTGTTTTTT.

The V gene is TRBV5-5, the J gene TRBJ1-3; the D gene is possibly TRBD1 (6 bases). CDR1 and CDR2 (germline): SGHKS, YYEKEE (reference sequence). The germline V and J ends were trimmed by 4 bases and 4 bases, with 12 bases remaining between them. The CDR3 runs to 14 residues. The CDR3 region has the DNA TGTGCCAGCAGCGGGGACATCTCGGGAAACACCATATATTTT. It yields the protein CASSGDISGNTIYF.